This T cell receptor (beta chain) was captured by sequencing in a study of T cells after yellow fever vaccination. Study-level results: Abundant clonotypes (contaminants from the bulk population) could be present in FACS-sorted repertoires. Clonotypes shared by both compartments, CD4 and CD8, made up a small share. Reappearance after the booster was seen for most primary-vaccination clones, at 95% to 96% CD4 and 85% to 90% CD8.

Synthesis of TCR cDNA relied on 5'RACE template switching, which attached a universal primer site and UMIs. TCRdb called the 5' RACE reads again in MiXCR, with one record for every CDR3 protein. Among about 320,000 distinct CDR3 sequences listed, around 4.3% were seen once. This clonotype was seen ten or more times. Its antigen is as yet unknown. V trimming: 3 bases; J trimming: 0 bases; junction bases outside the gene matches: 7. The CDR3 is made up of 16 amino acids. Germline lookup yields CDR1 SQVTM and CDR2 ANQGSEA. The source material was PBMCs, sampled 15 days after the yellow fever booster vaccination. This TCR was sampled from a man younger than 35 who received the YFV17D yellow fever vaccine. The chain uses TRBV29-1 and TRBJ2-3; 9 bases are shared with TRBD2. Here the CDR3 DNA reads TGCAGCGTTGATCGGCTAGCGGGGCAGAGCACAGATACGCAGTATTTT. Translating gives CSVDRLAGQSTDTQYF.